Reported below is one T cell receptor beta chain. Clones were sequenced by immunoSEQ multiplex PCR, and TCRdb holds only the in-frame ones, with some missing. The sample contains about 98,000 clones, roughly 92% of which appear only once. This sample was taken from a study of PD-1 blockade in classical Hodgkin lymphoma. Study information: Patients were given intravenous nivolumab, 3 mg/kg, every 2 weeks.

Every patient had relapsed following autologous stem cell transplantation, and cohorts differed in brentuximab vedotin exposure. V was clipped by 6 bases and J by 4 bases, with 16 bases between them. The CDR3 has 14 amino acids. CDR1 SGHDT and CDR2 YYEEEE come from the germline V gene. The V gene is TRBV5-6, the J gene TRBJ1-1; D uncertain. The specimen comprised peripheral blood mononuclear cells (PBMCs), sampled at baseline. This receptor was obtained from a human donor with classical Hodgkin lymphoma. The CDR3, as DNA: TGTGCCAGCACCCTGTACCACCGGGGCACTGAAGCTTTCTTT. It is translated as CASTLYHRGTEAFF.